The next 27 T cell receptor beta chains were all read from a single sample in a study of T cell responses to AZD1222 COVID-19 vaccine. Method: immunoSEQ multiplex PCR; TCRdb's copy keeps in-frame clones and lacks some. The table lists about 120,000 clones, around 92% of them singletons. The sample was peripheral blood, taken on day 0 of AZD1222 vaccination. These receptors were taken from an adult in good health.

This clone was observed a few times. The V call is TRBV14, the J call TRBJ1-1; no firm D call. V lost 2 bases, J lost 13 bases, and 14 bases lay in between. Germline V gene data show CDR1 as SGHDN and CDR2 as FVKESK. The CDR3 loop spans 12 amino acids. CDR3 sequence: CASSQLNRGLFF. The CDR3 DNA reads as TGTGCCAGCAGCCAATTAAACCGAGGGCTTTTCTTT. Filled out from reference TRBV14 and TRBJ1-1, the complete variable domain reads EAGVTQFPSHSVIEKGQTVTLRCDPISGHDNLYWYRRVMGKEIKFLLHFVKESKQDESGMPNNRFLAERTGGTYSTLKVQPAELEDSGVYFCASSQLNRGLFFGQGTRLTVV.

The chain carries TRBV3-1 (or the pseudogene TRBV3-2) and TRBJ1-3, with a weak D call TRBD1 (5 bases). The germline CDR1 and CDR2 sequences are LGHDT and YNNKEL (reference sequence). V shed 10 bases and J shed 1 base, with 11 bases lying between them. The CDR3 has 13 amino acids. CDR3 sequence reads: CATSSGSGNTIYF. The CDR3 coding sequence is TGTGCCACTAGCTCAGGGTCTGGAAACACCATATATTTT.

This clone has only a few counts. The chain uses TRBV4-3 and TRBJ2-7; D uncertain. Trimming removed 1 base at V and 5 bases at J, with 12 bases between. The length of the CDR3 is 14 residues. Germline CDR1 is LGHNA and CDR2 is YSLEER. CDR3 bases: TGCGCCAGCAGCCAAGCAATCAGCCAGAACGAGCAGTACTTC. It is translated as CASSQAISQNEQYF.

The CDR3 DNA is TGTGCCAGCAGTAAGGGACTAGCGGCGAATGAGCAGTTCTTC. The encoded protein is CASSKGLAANEQFF. V gene TRBV27 combines with J gene TRBJ2-1; 11 bases fit TRBD2. Trimming at V came to 5 bases and at J to 7 bases, leaving 4 bases not matched to a gene. The germline V gene has CDR1 MNHEY and CDR2 SMNVEV (reference sequence). This CDR3 comprises 14 residues.

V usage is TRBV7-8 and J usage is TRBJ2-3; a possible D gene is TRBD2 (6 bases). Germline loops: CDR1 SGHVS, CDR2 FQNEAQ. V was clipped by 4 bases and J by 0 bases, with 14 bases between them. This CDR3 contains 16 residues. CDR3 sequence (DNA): TGTGCCAGCAGCTCTTTCGGGACTGGTAGCACAGATACGCAGTATTTT. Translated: CASSSFGTGSTDTQYF. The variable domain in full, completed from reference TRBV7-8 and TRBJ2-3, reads GAGVSQSPRYKVAKRGQDVALRCDPISGHVSLFWYQQALGQGPEFLTYFQNEAQLDKSGLPSDRFFAERPEGSVSTLKIQRTQQEDSAVYLCASSSFGTGSTDTQYFGPGTRLTVL.

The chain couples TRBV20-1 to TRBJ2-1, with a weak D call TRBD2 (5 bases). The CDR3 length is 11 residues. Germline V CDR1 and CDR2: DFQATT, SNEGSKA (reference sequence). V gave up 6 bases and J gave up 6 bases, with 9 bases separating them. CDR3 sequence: CSAKRGNEQFF. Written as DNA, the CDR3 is TGCAGTGCCAAACGGGGCAATGAGCAGTTCTTC.

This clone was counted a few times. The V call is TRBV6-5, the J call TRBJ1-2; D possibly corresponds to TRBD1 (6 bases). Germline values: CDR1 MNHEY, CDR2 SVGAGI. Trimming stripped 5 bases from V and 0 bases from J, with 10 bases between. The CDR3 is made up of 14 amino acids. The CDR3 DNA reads TGTGCCAGCAGTCGGACAGCCTCTAACTATGGCTACACCTTC. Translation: CASSRTASNYGYTF.

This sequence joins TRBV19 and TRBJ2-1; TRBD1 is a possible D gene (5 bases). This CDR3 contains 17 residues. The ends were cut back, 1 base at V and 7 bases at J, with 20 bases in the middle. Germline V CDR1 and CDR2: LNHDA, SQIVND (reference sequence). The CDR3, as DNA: TGTGCCAGTAGTATAGGGCAGGGCCTCGCGAAGGGTAATGAGCAGTTCTTC. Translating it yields CASSIGQGLAKGNEQFF.

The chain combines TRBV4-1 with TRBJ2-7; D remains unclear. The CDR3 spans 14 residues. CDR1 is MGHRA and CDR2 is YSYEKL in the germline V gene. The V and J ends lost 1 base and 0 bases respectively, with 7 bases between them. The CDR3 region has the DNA TGCGCCAGCAGCCAAGGGCCTGACTCCTACGAGCAGTACTTC. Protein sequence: CASSQGPDSYEQYF.

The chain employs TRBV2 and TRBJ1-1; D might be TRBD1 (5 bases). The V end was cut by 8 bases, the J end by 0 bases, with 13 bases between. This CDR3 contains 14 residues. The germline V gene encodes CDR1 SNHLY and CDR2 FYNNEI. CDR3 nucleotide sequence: TGTGCCAGCCGGACTGGGGCGATGAACACTGAAGCTTTCTTT. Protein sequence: CASRTGAMNTEAFF.

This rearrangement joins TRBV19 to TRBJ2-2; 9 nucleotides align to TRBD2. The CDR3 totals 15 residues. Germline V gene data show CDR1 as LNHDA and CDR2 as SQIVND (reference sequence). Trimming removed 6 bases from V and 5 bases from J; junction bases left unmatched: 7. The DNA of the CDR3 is TGTGCCAGTAGGGGAGCGGGAGGTTATACCGGGGAGCTGTTTTTT. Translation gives CASRGAGGYTGELFF.

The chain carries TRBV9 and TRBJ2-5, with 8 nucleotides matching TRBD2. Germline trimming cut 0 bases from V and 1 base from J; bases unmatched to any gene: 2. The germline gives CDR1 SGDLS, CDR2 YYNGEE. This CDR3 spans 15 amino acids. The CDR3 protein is CASSVAGGIQETQYF. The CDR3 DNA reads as TGTGCCAGCAGCGTAGCGGGGGGGATCCAAGAGACCCAGTACTTC.

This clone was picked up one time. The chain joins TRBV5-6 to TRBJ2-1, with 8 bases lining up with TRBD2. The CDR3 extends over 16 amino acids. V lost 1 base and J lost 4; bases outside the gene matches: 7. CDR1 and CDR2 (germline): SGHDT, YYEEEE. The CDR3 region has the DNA TGTGCCAGCAGCTTGAGTTTGCGGGGGGTTTACAATGAGCAGTTCTTC. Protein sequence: CASSLSLRGVYNEQFF.

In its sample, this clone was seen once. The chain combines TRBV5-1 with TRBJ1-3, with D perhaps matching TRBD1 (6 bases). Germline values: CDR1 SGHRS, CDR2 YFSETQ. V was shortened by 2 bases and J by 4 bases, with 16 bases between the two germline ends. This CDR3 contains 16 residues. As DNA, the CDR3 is TGCGCCAGCAGCTTCCGGGGGGCTAAGGAAGGAAACACCATATATTTT. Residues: CASSFRGAKEGNTIYF. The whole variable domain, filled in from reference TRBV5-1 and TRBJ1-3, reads KAGVTQTPRYLIKTRGQQVTLSCSPISGHRSVSWYQQTPGQGLQFLFEYFSETQRNKGNFPGRFSGRQFSNSRSEMNVSTLELGDSALYLCASSFRGAKEGNTIYFGEGSWLTVV.

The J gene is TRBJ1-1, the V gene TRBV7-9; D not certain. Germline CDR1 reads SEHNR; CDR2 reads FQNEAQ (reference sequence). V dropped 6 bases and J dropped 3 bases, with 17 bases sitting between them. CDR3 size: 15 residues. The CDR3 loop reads CASRGSFWADTEAFF. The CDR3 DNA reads TGTGCCAGCAGGGGGAGTTTTTGGGCGGACACTGAAGCTTTCTTT.

DNA of the CDR3: TGTGCCAGCAGAGCCCCCGACAGTAACTATGGCTACACCTTC. Protein sequence: CASRAPDSNYGYTF. This chain uses TRBV9 with TRBJ1-2; tentatively, D is TRBD1 (5 bases). In germline, CDR1 is SGDLS, CDR2 YYNGEE. The V gene lost 5 bases and the J gene lost 1 base, with 12 bases spanning the gap. The CDR3 has 14 amino acids.

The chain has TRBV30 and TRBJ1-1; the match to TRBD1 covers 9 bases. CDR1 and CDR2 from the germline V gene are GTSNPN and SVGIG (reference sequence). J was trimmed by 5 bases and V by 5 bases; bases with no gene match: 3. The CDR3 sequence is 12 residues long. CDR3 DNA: TGTGCCTGGGACAGGGGGAGAACTGAAGCTTTCTTT. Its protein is CAWDRGRTEAFF.

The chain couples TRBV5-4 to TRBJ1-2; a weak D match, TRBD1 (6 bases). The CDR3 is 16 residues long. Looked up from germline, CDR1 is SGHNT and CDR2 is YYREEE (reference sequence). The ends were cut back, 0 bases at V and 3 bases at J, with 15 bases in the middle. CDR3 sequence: CASSLEQGRVDYGYTF. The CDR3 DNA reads TGTGCCAGCAGCTTGGAGCAGGGGAGGGTAGACTATGGCTACACCTTC.

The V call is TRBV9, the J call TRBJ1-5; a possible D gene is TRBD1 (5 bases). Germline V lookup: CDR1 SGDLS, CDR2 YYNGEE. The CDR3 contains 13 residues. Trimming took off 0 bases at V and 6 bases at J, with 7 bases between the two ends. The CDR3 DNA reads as TGTGCCAGCAGCGTAGCAGGGTTTCAGCCCCAGCATTTT. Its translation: CASSVAGFQPQHF.

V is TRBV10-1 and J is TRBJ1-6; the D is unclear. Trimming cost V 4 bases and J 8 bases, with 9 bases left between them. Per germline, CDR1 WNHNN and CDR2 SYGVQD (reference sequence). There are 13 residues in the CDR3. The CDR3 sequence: CASSAQPDSPLHF. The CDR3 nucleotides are TGCGCCAGCAGTGCCCAACCCGATTCACCCCTCCACTTT.

CDR3 nucleotide sequence: TGTGCCAGCAGCACTACAGGGGATAGCAATCAGCCCCAGCATTTT. Encoded protein: CASSTTGDSNQPQHF. The chain recombines TRBV27 with TRBJ1-5; TRBD1 matches 7 bases. The CDR3 is made up of 15 amino acids. From germline, CDR1 is MNHEY and CDR2 SMNVEV (reference sequence). The ends lost 6 bases at V and 0 bases at J; junction bases unmatched: 5.

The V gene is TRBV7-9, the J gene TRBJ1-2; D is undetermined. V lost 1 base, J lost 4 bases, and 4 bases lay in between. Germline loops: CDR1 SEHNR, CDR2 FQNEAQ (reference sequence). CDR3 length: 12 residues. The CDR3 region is CASSLELYGYTF. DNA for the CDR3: TGTGCCAGCAGCTTAGAGCTCTATGGCTACACCTTC.

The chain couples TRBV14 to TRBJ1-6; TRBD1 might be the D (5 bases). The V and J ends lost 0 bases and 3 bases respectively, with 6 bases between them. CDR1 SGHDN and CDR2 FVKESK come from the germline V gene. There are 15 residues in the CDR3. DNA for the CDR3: TGTGCCAGCAGCCAAGAACAGGTCTATAATTCACCCCTCCACTTT. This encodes CASSQEQVYNSPLHF.

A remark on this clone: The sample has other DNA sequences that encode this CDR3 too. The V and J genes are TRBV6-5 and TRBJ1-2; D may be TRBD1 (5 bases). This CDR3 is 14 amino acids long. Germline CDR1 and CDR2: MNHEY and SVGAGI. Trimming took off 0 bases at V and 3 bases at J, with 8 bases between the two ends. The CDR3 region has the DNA TGTGCCAGCAGTTACTCACCGGGGGACTATGGCTACACCTTC. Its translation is CASSYSPGDYGYTF.

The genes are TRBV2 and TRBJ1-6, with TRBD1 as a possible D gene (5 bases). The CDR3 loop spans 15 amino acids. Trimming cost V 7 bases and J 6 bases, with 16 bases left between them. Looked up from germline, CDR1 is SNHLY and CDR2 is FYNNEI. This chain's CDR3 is CASMQDILPNSPLHF. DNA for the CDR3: TGTGCCAGCATGCAGGACATCCTACCTAATTCACCCCTCCACTTT.

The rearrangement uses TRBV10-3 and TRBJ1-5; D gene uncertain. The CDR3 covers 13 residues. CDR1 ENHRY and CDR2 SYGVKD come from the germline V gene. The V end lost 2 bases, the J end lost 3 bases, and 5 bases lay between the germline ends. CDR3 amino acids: CAISEQINQPQHF. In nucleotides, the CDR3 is TGTGCCATCAGTGAGCAAATCAATCAGCCCCAGCATTTT.

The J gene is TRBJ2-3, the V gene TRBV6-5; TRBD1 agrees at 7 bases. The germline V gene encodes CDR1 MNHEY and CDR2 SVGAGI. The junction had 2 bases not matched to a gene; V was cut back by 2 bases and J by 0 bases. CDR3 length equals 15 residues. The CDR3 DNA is TGTGCCAGCAGTTACGAGGGGGCGAGCACAGATACGCAGTATTTT. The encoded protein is CASSYEGASTDTQYF.